The source of this TCR beta chain is a study of blood T cell repertoires in COVID-19. The wider study: Spain, Italy and the United States supplied samples that represented acute and convalescent COVID-19.

Using immunoSEQ multiplex PCR, the repertoire was profiled, and TCRdb retains in-frame clones only, with some absent. The sample lists 250,000 to 300,000 clones, approximately 78% occurring once. Someone with COVID-19 had been met by exposed participants within 2 weeks before study entry. CDR3 size: 15 residues. From germline, CDR1 is MNHEY and CDR2 SMNVEV (reference sequence). Specimen: PBMCs or T cells enriched from blood (not recorded which). This sequence joins TRBV27 and TRBJ2-7, with a tentative D call TRBD2 (6 bases). The J call may be wrong; the DNA end is better matched by TRBJ2-1. The clonotype comes from a man aged 35 to 55 who had been exposed to COVID-19. Here the CDR3 reads CASRARDSQVYEQFF. The CDR3 nucleotides read TGTGCCAGCAGGGCACGGGACTCCCAAGTTTACGAGCAGTTCTTC.